One sample yielded the 32 T cell receptor beta chains listed below, sequenced in a study of T cell repertoires in cytomegalovirus infection. Their cognate antigens are unknown. TCRdb called the reads again in MiXCR, with one record for every CDR3 protein. The table includes approximately 990,000 distinct CDR3 sequences, 25% to 40% detected once. Sequencing was performed on cultured CD8+ T cells from PBMCs, taken from culture after CMV antigen stimulation. The receptors were sampled from a human donor in good health (CMV status not recorded). Some clones in this sample may be carry-over from other donors' samples.

This clonotype was picked up a small number of times. J is TRBJ2-3 and V is TRBV24-1, with D possibly TRBD1 on 5 matching bases. The germline V gene has CDR1 KGHDR and CDR2 SFDVKD. This CDR3 is built from 15 residues. V was clipped by 8 bases and J by 3 bases, with 17 bases between them. The CDR3 nucleotides read TGTGCCACCAATCAGGGTCGAAGCACAACAGATACGCAGTATTTT. The encoded protein is CATNQGRSTTDTQYF.

This chain uses TRBV6-2 or TRBV6-3 with TRBJ2-5; D might be TRBD1 (5 bases). The V end was cut by 7 bases, the J end by 7 bases, with 10 bases between. The germline V gene encodes CDR1 MNHEY and CDR2 SVGEGT. The CDR3 length is 11 residues. CDR3 sequence reads: CASTSGSTQYF. The CDR3, as DNA: TGTGCCAGCACCTCAGGGTCGACCCAGTACTTC.

This clonotype was detected a few times. The rearrangement links TRBV6-1 to TRBJ2-7, with D perhaps TRBD1 (7 bases). Trimming took 2 bases from V and 5 from J, leaving 22 bases between them. In germline, CDR1 is MNHNS, CDR2 SASEGT. The CDR3 consists of 17 residues. CDR3 in amino acids: CASSERMTGYSGDEQYV. The CDR3 DNA sequence: TGTGCCAGCAGTGAAAGGATGACAGGGTATAGCGGCGACGAGCAGTACGTC.

This chain connects TRBV5-1 to TRBJ2-7; D unclear. The germline V gene has CDR1 SGHRS and CDR2 YFSETQ. This CDR3 spans 13 amino acids. Trimming cost V 0 bases and J 5 bases, with 9 bases left between them. The CDR3 sequence: CASSLGWGNEQYF. The CDR3 DNA reads TGCGCCAGCAGCTTGGGGTGGGGAAACGAGCAGTACTTC.

This chain links TRBV7-6 with TRBJ2-1; TRBD1 matches at 7 bases. Germline V lookup: CDR1 SGHVS, CDR2 FNYEAQ. The trim removed 3 bases at V and 7 bases at J, leaving 9 bases unmatched. The CDR3 is 15 residues long. The DNA for the CDR3 is TGTGCCAGCAGCTTCGCAGGGGGTTTCTCGAATGAGCAGTTCTTC. Amino acids: CASSFAGGFSNEQFF. Combining the CDR3 with reference TRBV7-6 and TRBJ2-1 gives the whole variable domain GAGVSQSPRYKVTKRGQDVALRCDPISGHVSLYWYRQALGQGPEFLTYFNYEAQQDKSGLPNDRFSAERPEGSISTLTIQRTEQRDSAMYRCASSFAGGFSNEQFFGPGTRLTVL.

This clonotype was counted at least ten times. The chain uses TRBV12-3 or TRBV12-4 and TRBJ2-7; no definite D call. Trimming stripped 4 bases from V and 3 bases from J, with 10 bases between. The CDR3 consists of 13 residues. The CDR3, as DNA: TGTGCCAGCAGTTCCTCCGATAACTACGAGCAGTACGTC. It is translated as CASSSSDNYEQYV.

CDR3: CASSTSRDRARAKNIQYF. Here the CDR3 DNA reads TGTGCCAGCAGCACGTCCCGGGACAGGGCTCGGGCCAAAAACATTCAGTACTTC. The rearrangement links TRBV9 to TRBJ2-4; 9 bases agree with TRBD1. V was clipped by 4 bases and J by 1 base; unmatched bases: 12. Per germline, CDR1 SGDLS and CDR2 YYNGEE. The CDR3 sequence is 18 residues long.

CDR3 in amino acids: CASSLTREVPIQYF. CDR3 bases: TGTGCCAGCAGCTTAACGCGTGAGGTACCCATTCAGTACTTC. The chain joins TRBV7-9 to TRBJ2-4; no reliable D call. V dropped 2 bases and J dropped 9 bases, with 14 bases sitting between them. The CDR3 length is 14 residues. Germline V lookup: CDR1 SEHNR, CDR2 FQNEAQ (reference sequence). The variable domain in full, with the rest retrieved from reference TRBV7-9 and TRBJ2-4, is DTGVSQNPRHKITKRGQNVTFRCDPISEHNRLYWYRQTLGQGPEFLTYFQNEAQLEKSRLLSDRFSAERPKGSFSTLEIQRTEQGDSAMYLCASSLTREVPIQYFGAGTRLSVL.

In its sample, this clonotype was seen once. The chain links TRBV19 to TRBJ1-5, with 11 bases lining up with TRBD1. Germline CDR1 is LNHDA and CDR2 is SQIVND (reference sequence). With 5 bases clipped from V and 5 bases from J, the junction kept 5 bases outside the gene matches. The CDR3 length is 15 residues. In nucleotides, the CDR3 is TGTGCCAGTAGTTGGGACAGGGGGAAGGATCAGCCCCAGCATTTT. Protein: CASSWDRGKDQPQHF.

This clonotype was seen ten or more times. The V call is TRBV7-2, the J call TRBJ2-1, with a tentative D call TRBD1 (6 bases). This CDR3 spans 13 amino acids. V was cut by 2 bases and J by 8 bases, with 10 bases left in between. CDR1 is SGHTA and CDR2 is FQGNSA in the germline V gene. The CDR3 spells CASSLNRVDEQFF. In DNA form, the CDR3 reads TGTGCCAGCAGCTTAAACAGGGTTGATGAGCAGTTCTTC.

The chain links TRBV20-1 to TRBJ2-7; 9 positions match TRBD1. The J segment lost 2 bases and the V segment lost 1 base, leaving 3 bases of the junction unmatched. Germline-derived CDR1 and CDR2 are DFQATT and SNEGSKA (reference sequence). This CDR3 has 14 amino acids. The CDR3 nucleotides are TGCAGTGCTAGAGCCCGGGACAGGGCCTACGAGCAGTACTTC. Encoded protein: CSARARDRAYEQYF.

This clonotype has ten or more counts. The chain links TRBV7-2 to TRBJ2-3; maybe TRBD2 (6 bases). CDR1 and CDR2 from the germline V gene are SGHTA and FQGNSA. V lost 1 base and J 4 bases, leaving 12 bases between the germline ends. The CDR3 consists of 15 residues. The CDR3 nucleotides read TGTGCCAGCAGCTTAGGACTAGGATATTCAGATACGCAGTATTTT. Encoded protein: CASSLGLGYSDTQYF.

Many counts were recorded for this clonotype. The chain has TRBV7-8 and TRBJ1-6; D is unresolved. Per germline, CDR1 SGHVS and CDR2 FQNEAQ. V was cut by 0 bases and J by 10 bases, with 25 bases left in between. The CDR3 has 19 amino acids. CDR3 nucleotides: TGTGCCAGCAGCTTAGCAAGAAAGGCCCCACCGACCCGAAGCTCACCCCTCCACTTT. Encoded protein: CASSLARKAPPTRSSPLHF.

The chain recombines TRBV18 with TRBJ2-7; the D gene is possibly TRBD1 (6 bases). This CDR3 has 13 amino acids. CDR1 and CDR2 from the germline V gene are KGHSH and LQKENI. Deletions cut 9 bases from V and 3 bases from J, with 15 bases between. The CDR3 coding sequence is TGTGCCAGTCAATTACAGGGTTACTACGAGCAGTACTTC. Its translation is CASQLQGYYEQYF.

This clonotype was found many times. This chain uses TRBV7-9 with TRBJ2-7; 8 bases are shared with TRBD1. After removal of 6 bases from V and 6 bases from J, the junction contained 4 bases not matched to a gene. This CDR3 region has 12 residues. The germline V gene encodes CDR1 SEHNR and CDR2 FQNEAQ (reference sequence). CDR3 sequence reads: CASRPDRGEQYF. CDR3 nucleotides: TGTGCCAGCAGACCCGACAGGGGCGAGCAGTACTTC.

The V gene is TRBV5-4, the J gene TRBJ2-7, with D possibly being TRBD1 (6 bases). The CDR3 runs to 13 residues. CDR1 is SGHNT and CDR2 is YYREEE in the germline V gene (reference sequence). The V end lost 5 bases, the J end lost 1 base, and 10 bases lay between the germline ends. The CDR3 DNA reads TGTGCCAGCAGTGGCAGGGGTTCCTACGAGCAGTACGTC. The encoded protein is CASSGRGSYEQYV.

There are many counts of this clonotype. This sequence joins TRBV7-6 and TRBJ2-5, with D perhaps TRBD1 or TRBD2 (5 bases each). This CDR3 region has 18 residues. Between the trimmed V and J ends, which lost 0 bases and 5 bases, there was a span of 22 bases. CDR1 is SGHVS and CDR2 is FNYEAQ in the germline V gene. The CDR3 nucleotides are TGTGCCAGCAGCTTAGCCACTGGGTCAACGGGGCCAAGGGAGACCCAGTACTTC. Translated: CASSLATGSTGPRETQYF.

DNA of the CDR3: TGTGCCAGCAGCCAAAGTAACCCGGACAGGGCCGGGGAGACCCAGTACTTC. Translation: CASSQSNPDRAGETQYF. This chain connects TRBV4-2 to TRBJ2-5; 8 nucleotides line up with TRBD1. The CDR3 is 17 amino acids. Losses at the gene ends were 2 bases for V and 5 bases for J; bases not matched to a gene: 13. The germline V gene has CDR1 LGHNA and CDR2 YNFKEQ.

CDR3 in DNA: TGTGCCAGCAGTTACGGTCAGGGGGCAATCACTGAAGCTTTCTTT. Protein: CASSYGQGAITEAFF. The rearrangement links TRBV6-5 to TRBJ1-1; TRBD1 matches at 8 bases. The germline V gene encodes CDR1 MNHEY and CDR2 SVGAGI. V gave up 2 bases and J gave up 4 bases; unmatched junction bases: 6. The CDR3 sequence is 15 residues long.

This clonotype was seen repeatedly, ten times or more. The chain is built from TRBV7-2 and TRBJ2-1; TRBD1 aligns across 7 bases. The length of the CDR3 is 15 residues. J lost 2 bases, V lost 2 bases, and 3 bases had no gene match. Germline V gene sequence: CDR1 SGHTA, CDR2 FQGNSA. The CDR3, as DNA: TGTGCCAGCAGCTTATTACAGGGGCCCTACAATGAGCAGTTCTTC. This encodes CASSLLQGPYNEQFF.

V and J are TRBV5-5 and TRBJ1-6; D unclear. The CDR3 totals 17 residues. The germline CDR1 and CDR2 sequences are SGHKS and YYEKEE (reference sequence). The V gene lost 1 base and the J gene lost 4 bases, with 15 bases spanning the gap. In DNA form, the CDR3 reads TGTGCCAGCAGCTTGTTGTCAAGCGACGGTTATAATTCACCCCTCCACTTT. Translating gives CASSLLSSDGYNSPLHF.

The rearrangement joins TRBV19 to TRBJ2-7; 11 nucleotides align to TRBD2. This CDR3 contains 15 residues. V lost 6 bases and J lost 4; bases outside the gene matches: 8. Germline values: CDR1 LNHDA, CDR2 SQIVND (reference sequence). The DNA for the CDR3 is TGTGCCAGTAGCCTAGCGGGGGGCCCTCATTACGAGCAGTACGTC. Amino acids: CASSLAGGPHYEQYV.

The genes are TRBV4-1 and TRBJ2-1; perhaps TRBD2 as D (5 bases). The germline CDR1 and CDR2 sequences are MGHRA and YSYEKL. Trimming cost V 4 bases and J 6 bases, with 13 bases left between them. The CDR3 has 14 residues. CDR3 DNA sequence: TGCGCCAGCAGCCTTGGACTCCAGAGCAATGAGCAGTTCTTC. Amino acid sequence: CASSLGLQSNEQFF.

This clonotype was observed a handful of times. The chain combines TRBV6-6 with TRBJ1-1; 9 bases line up with TRBD1. J was trimmed by 7 bases and V by 4 bases; bases with no gene match: 13. This CDR3 comprises 16 residues. Germline assignment: CDR1 MNHNY and CDR2 SVGAGI (reference sequence). CDR3 nucleotide sequence: TGTGCCAGCAGTTCTCACGGACTCGACAGGGGGGTTGAAGCTTTCTTT. This sequence encodes CASSSHGLDRGVEAFF.

The rearrangement links TRBV20-1 to TRBJ2-1; D uncertain. The CDR3 spans 16 residues. CDR1 and CDR2 (germline): DFQATT, SNEGSKA (reference sequence). V lost 0 bases to trimming and J lost 0 bases, with 12 bases between them. CDR3 sequence: CSARDPGVHSYNEQFF. The CDR3 bases are TGCAGTGCTAGAGACCCCGGCGTTCACTCCTACAATGAGCAGTTCTTC.

The chain combines TRBV7-6 with TRBJ1-1; TRBD1 is a possible D gene (6 bases). Trimming shortened V by 7 bases and J by 4 bases, and 16 bases separated the two germline ends. The germline CDR1 and CDR2 sequences are SGHVS and FNYEAQ. The CDR3 is 14 residues long. For the CDR3, the DNA is TGTGCCAGCATCATTGGAGGAGGGGGCACTGAAGCTTTCTTT. Its protein is CASIIGGGGTEAFF.

This clonotype occurred once. The chain employs TRBV5-6 and TRBJ1-5, with 9 positions matching TRBD1. Germline V gives CDR1 SGHDT, CDR2 YYEEEE. After removal of 4 bases from V and 7 bases from J, the junction contained 12 bases not matched to a gene. There are 16 residues in the CDR3. As DNA, the CDR3 is TGTGCCAGCAGCCGGGACAGGGAATCCCCCAGGCAGCCCCAGCATTTT. It translates to CASSRDRESPRQPQHF.

With respect to this clonotype: The junction does not match germline at one end; this may be a read error. The genes are TRBV4-1 and TRBJ2-7, with a tentative D call TRBD2 (5 bases). The length of the CDR3 is 14 residues. The germline CDR1 and CDR2 sequences are MGHRA and YSYEKL. The CDR3 protein is CANSQDGSSYEQYF. The CDR3 nucleotides read TGCGCCAACAGCCAAGATGGGAGCTCCTACGAGCAGTACTTC.

This clonotype was detected a few times. The chain couples TRBV6-5 to TRBJ1-1; perhaps TRBD1 as D (5 bases). The CDR3 consists of 14 residues. Trimming left V 2 bases short and J 2 bases short, with 9 bases between. CDR1 MNHEY and CDR2 SVGAGI come from the germline V gene. CDR3 DNA sequence: TGTGCCAGCAGTTACGGAGGGGACAACACTGAAGCTTTCTTT. Protein product: CASSYGGDNTEAFF.

This clonotype was observed a handful of times. The chain uses TRBV7-6 and TRBJ1-6; D possibly corresponds to TRBD1 (5 bases). From germline, CDR1 is SGHVS and CDR2 FNYEAQ. The CDR3 spans 17 residues. With 0 bases removed from V and 6 bases from J, the gap between germline ends came to 15 bases. CDR3 nucleotide sequence: TGTGCCAGCAGCTTAGCAGGGGCGCCGACCCTTAATTCACCCCTCCACTTT. Its protein product is CASSLAGAPTLNSPLHF.

This clonotype was recorded many times. The chain joins TRBV7-6 to TRBJ1-5, with D unclear. V was shortened by 1 base and J by 5 bases, with 9 bases between the two germline ends. The CDR3 runs 14 residues. Per the germline V gene, CDR1 is SGHVS and CDR2 is FNYEAQ. CDR3 in DNA: TGTGCCAGCAGCTTAGAACCCTCCGATCAGCCCCAGCATTTT. Residues: CASSLEPSDQPQHF.

This clonotype has only one observation. V usage is TRBV5-5 and J usage is TRBJ1-3; 7 bases match TRBD1. V was pared by 3 bases and J by 3 bases, with 6 bases of the junction left unmatched. The CDR3 extends over 15 amino acids. In germline, CDR1 is SGHKS, CDR2 YYEKEE (reference sequence). The CDR3 spells CASSYEGALGNTIYF. The CDR3 nucleotides read TGTGCCAGCAGCTACGAGGGGGCGCTTGGAAACACCATATATTTT.